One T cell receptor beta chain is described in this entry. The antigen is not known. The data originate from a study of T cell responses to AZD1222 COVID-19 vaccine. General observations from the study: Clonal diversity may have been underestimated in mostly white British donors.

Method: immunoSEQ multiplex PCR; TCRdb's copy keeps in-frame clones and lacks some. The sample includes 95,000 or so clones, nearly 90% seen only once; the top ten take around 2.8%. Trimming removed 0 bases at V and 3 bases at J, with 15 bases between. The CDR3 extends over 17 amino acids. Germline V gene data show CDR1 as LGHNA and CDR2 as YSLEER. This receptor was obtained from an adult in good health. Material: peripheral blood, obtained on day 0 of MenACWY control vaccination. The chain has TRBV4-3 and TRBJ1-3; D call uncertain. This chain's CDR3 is CASSQEWRGIGGNTIYF. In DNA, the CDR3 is TGCGCCAGCAGCCAAGAATGGAGAGGGATTGGTGGAAACACCATATATTTT.